This is a list of T cell receptor beta chains from one sample in a study of cytomegalovirus exposure and HLA in healthy donors. Produced via immunoSEQ multiplex PCR; TCRdb's table is partial and in-frame only. The sample lists around 99,000 clones, roughly 76% occurring once. The sample was PBMCs. All receptors derive from a woman aged 45-65 years in good health and CMV-seropositive. Each CDR3 is given with its conserved first and last residue. Each record gives: J gene, D gene, clone size, V gene, CDR3 protein, CDR3 DNA. A D gene is named only where the DNA matches it firmly. Where a row states a size, it is once, few, many or the class of an expanded clone; other rows omit it.

J: TRBJ2-5
D: TRBD2
size: NA
V: TRBV6-5
CDR3: CASRRSGGPETQYF
DNA: TGTGCCAGCAGGAGGAGCGGGGGTCCAGAGACCCAGTACTTC

J: TRBJ1-5
D: NA
size: NA
V: TRBV6-5
CDR3: CASRGGNQPQHF
DNA: TGTGCCAGCAGGGGGGGAAATCAGCCCCAGCATTTT

J: TRBJ2-3
D: NA
size: NA
V: TRBV5-1
CDR3: CASSSSDGIETQYF
DNA: TGCGCCAGCAGCTCTAGCGATGGGATCGAGACGCAGTATTTT

J: TRBJ1-2
D: NA
size: NA
V: TRBV6-1
CDR3: CASRDTNYGYTF
DNA: TGTGCCAGCAGGGACACAAACTATGGCTACACCTTC

J: TRBJ2-1
D: NA
size: NA
V: TRBV5-1
CDR3: CASSLGLPRGQFF
DNA: TGCGCCAGCAGCTTGGGACTTCCTAGGGGGCAGTTCTTC

J: TRBJ2-5
D: TRBD2
size: NA
V: TRBV7-2
CDR3: CASSLATAGGQETQYF
DNA: TGTGCCAGCAGCTTAGCTACAGCGGGGGGGCAAGAGACCCAGTACTTC

J: TRBJ2-5
D: TRBD2
size: NA
V: TRBV9
CDR3: CASSVEPTPSGRGETQYF
DNA: TGTGCCAGCAGCGTAGAACCCACCCCTAGCGGGAGAGGGGAGACCCAGTACTTC

J: TRBJ2-3
D: NA
size: NA
V: TRBV19
CDR3: CAVQSTDTQYF
DNA: TGTGCCGTACAGTCCACAGATACGCAGTATTTT

J: TRBJ2-5
D: NA
size: NA
V: TRBV11-3
CDR3: CASSSGGRETQYF
DNA: TGTGCCAGCAGCTCAGGAGGGCGGGAGACCCAGTACTTC

J: TRBJ1-3
D: NA
size: NA
V: TRBV12-1
CDR3: CASSVKKGLSGNTIYF
DNA: TGTGCCAGCAGCGTTAAGAAGGGACTCTCTGGAAACACCATATATTTT

J: TRBJ2-5
D: TRBD1
size: few
V: TRBV19
CDR3: CASRSGGSETQYF
DNA: TGTGCCAGTAGGTCAGGGGGAAGTGAGACCCAGTACTTC

J: TRBJ2-3
D: TRBD2
size: NA
V: TRBV18
CDR3: CASSPGGRDTQYF
DNA: TGTGCCAGCTCACCCGGGGGGAGAGATACGCAGTATTTT

J: TRBJ2-5
D: NA
size: NA
V: TRBV21-1
CDR3: CASSPQGSEQYF
DNA: TGTGCCAGCAGCCCGCAGGGAAGTGAGCAGTACTTC

J: TRBJ2-7
D: NA
size: NA
V: TRBV28
CDR3: CASSFLGGSHEQYF
DNA: TGTGCCAGCAGTTTCTTAGGGGGTAGCCACGAGCAGTACTTC

J: TRBJ1-6
D: NA
size: NA
V: TRBV19
CDR3: CASSTRENSPLHF
DNA: TGTGCCAGTAGTACCCGGGAGAATTCACCCCTCCACTTT

J: TRBJ2-5
D: NA
size: NA
V: TRBV7-9
CDR3: CASSWTRHEETQYF
DNA: TGTGCCAGCAGTTGGACAAGACACGAAGAGACCCAGTACTTC

J: TRBJ1-4
D: NA
size: NA
V: TRBV7-8
CDR3: CASSLGGGDEKLFF
DNA: TGTGCCAGCAGCTTAGGAGGGGGAGATGAAAAACTGTTTTTT

J: TRBJ2-5
D: NA
size: NA
V: TRBV28
CDR3: CASSSDSLYQETQYF
DNA: TGTGCCAGCAGCTCGGACAGCCTATACCAAGAGACCCAGTACTTC

J: TRBJ2-3
D: NA
size: NA
V: TRBV9
CDR3: CASSVFQGIADTQYF
DNA: TGTGCCAGCAGCGTTTTTCAGGGGATCGCAGATACGCAGTATTTT

J: TRBJ2-1
D: TRBD1
size: once
V: TRBV5-1
CDR3: CASSLQGAGKNNEQFF
DNA: TGCGCCAGCAGCTTACAGGGGGCGGGTAAAAACAATGAGCAGTTCTTC

J: TRBJ1-4
D: NA
size: once
V: TRBV5-8
CDR3: CASSSESGTNEKLFF
DNA: TGTGCCAGCAGCTCGGAGAGTGGGACTAATGAAAAACTGTTTTTT

J: TRBJ2-1
D: NA
size: NA
V: TRBV10-3
CDR3: CAISGGLPNEQFF
DNA: TGTGCCATCAGCGGCGGTCTCCCAAATGAGCAGTTCTTC

J: TRBJ1-4
D: TRBD1
size: once
V: TRBV7-9
CDR3: CSSSFLSGQGGEKLFF
DNA: TGTTCCAGCAGCTTTCTGTCGGGACAGGGCGGTGAAAAACTGTTTTTT

J: TRBJ2-3
D: TRBD1
size: few
V: TRBV2
CDR3: CASSASQGANTQYF
DNA: TGTGCCAGCAGTGCGTCACAGGGGGCGAATACGCAGTATTTT

J: TRBJ2-7
D: NA
size: NA
V: TRBV5-5
CDR3: CASSLGVGYEQYF
DNA: TGTGCCAGCAGCTTGGGGGTCGGGTACGAGCAGTACTTC

J: TRBJ1-1
D: TRBD1
size: once
V: TRBV19
CDR3: CASSQNGRTGRSEAFF
DNA: TGTGCCAGTAGCCAAAATGGTCGGACAGGGCGAAGTGAAGCTTTCTTT

J: TRBJ2-7
D: NA
size: NA
V: TRBV29-1
CDR3: CSVGTVNYEQYF
DNA: TGCAGCGTTGGGACAGTTAACTACGAGCAGTACTTC

J: TRBJ2-5
D: TRBD1
size: NA
V: TRBV29-1
CDR3: CSVSPGGGETQYF
DNA: TGCAGCGTATCCCCAGGGGGTGGAGAGACCCAGTACTTC

J: TRBJ2-5
D: NA
size: NA
V: TRBV18
CDR3: CASSPEYQETQYF
DNA: TGTGCCAGCTCACCAGAGTACCAAGAGACCCAGTACTTC

J: TRBJ1-1
D: NA
size: NA
V: TRBV10-3
CDR3: CAISLGAVNTEAFF
DNA: TGTGCCATCAGTTTGGGGGCGGTGAACACTGAAGCTTTCTTT

J: TRBJ2-4
D: NA
size: NA
V: TRBV15
CDR3: CATSRERGNLQSQYF
DNA: TGTGCCACCAGCAGAGAGAGGGGGAACCTACAGAGTCAGTACTTC

J: TRBJ2-2
D: NA
size: once
V: TRBV5-1
CDR3: CASSLAGSLNTGELFF
DNA: TGCGCCAGCAGCTTGGCCGGGTCCTTAAACACCGGGGAGCTGTTTTTT

J: TRBJ1-3
D: NA
size: NA
V: TRBV6-5
CDR3: CASSYSNGGNTIYF
DNA: TGTGCCAGCAGTTACTCGAATGGCGGAAACACCATATATTTT

J: TRBJ2-7
D: NA
size: NA
V: TRBV5-4
CDR3: CASSLGGQDEQYF
DNA: TGTGCCAGCAGCTTGGGGGGACAAGACGAGCAGTACTTC

J: TRBJ2-4
D: TRBD2
size: NA
V: TRBV7-2
CDR3: CASSLVSGGGENIQYF
DNA: TGTGCCAGCAGCTTAGTTAGCGGGGGGGGAGAAAACATTCAGTACTTC

J: TRBJ2-4
D: NA
size: NA
V: TRBV9
CDR3: CASSPTQVAKNIQYF
DNA: TGTGCCAGCAGCCCCACGCAGGTAGCCAAAAACATTCAGTACTTC

J: TRBJ1-2
D: TRBD1
size: NA
V: TRBV27
CDR3: CASSRPGTGWYGYTF
DNA: TGTGCCAGCAGCCGACCAGGGACAGGGTGGTATGGCTACACCTTC

J: TRBJ2-7
D: NA
size: NA
V: TRBV7-6
CDR3: CASSPDFYEQYF
DNA: TGTGCCAGCAGCCCCGACTTCTACGAGCAGTACTTC

J: TRBJ2-7
D: NA
size: NA
V: TRBV2
CDR3: CASLVWAPGYEQYF
DNA: TGTGCCAGCCTAGTTTGGGCTCCGGGGTACGAGCAGTACTTC

J: TRBJ2-3
D: TRBD2
size: NA
V: TRBV7-3
CDR3: CASSSGGGDTQYF
DNA: TGTGCCAGCAGCTCCGGGGGGGGAGATACGCAGTATTTT

J: TRBJ1-3
D: NA
size: few
V: TRBV18
CDR3: CASSLSRETGNTIYF
DNA: TGTGCCAGCTCATTATCGAGGGAGACTGGAAACACCATATATTTT

J: TRBJ2-7
D: TRBD1
size: NA
V: TRBV18
CDR3: CASSPGQGDLRQYF
DNA: TGTGCCAGCTCACCAGGACAGGGGGATCTTCGGCAGTACTTC

J: TRBJ1-1
D: TRBD1
size: NA
V: TRBV12-5
CDR3: CASGPGQGSGAFF
DNA: TGTGCTAGTGGTCCGGGACAGGGGAGTGGGGCTTTCTTT

J: TRBJ2-6
D: NA
size: NA
V: TRBV28
CDR3: CASSFHSGANVLTF
DNA: TGTGCCAGCAGTTTCCATTCTGGGGCCAACGTCCTGACTTTC

J: TRBJ2-3
D: NA
size: NA
V: TRBV20-1
CDR3: CSAYADTQYF
DNA: TGCAGTGCATATGCGGATACGCAGTATTTT

J: TRBJ2-2
D: NA
size: NA
V: TRBV11-2
CDR3: CASSFVTGELFF
DNA: TGTGCCAGCAGCTTCGTCACCGGGGAGCTGTTTTTT

J: TRBJ2-1
D: TRBD2
size: once
V: TRBV4-1
CDR3: CASSPRLAGSIGVYYNEQFF
DNA: TGCGCCAGCAGCCCGCGACTAGCGGGGAGCATAGGGGTCTACTACAATGAGCAGTTCTTC

J: TRBJ2-7
D: TRBD1
size: NA
V: TRBV7-9
CDR3: CSSGTGWEQYF
DNA: TGTTCCTCCGGGACAGGGTGGGAGCAGTACTTC

J: TRBJ2-1
D: TRBD2
size: NA
V: TRBV14
CDR3: CASSPGLAGAQQFF
DNA: TGTGCCAGCAGTCCGGGACTAGCGGGGGCTCAGCAGTTCTTC

J: TRBJ2-5
D: NA
size: NA
V: TRBV5-4
CDR3: CASSLDFQETQYF
DNA: TGTGCCAGCAGCCTGGACTTTCAAGAGACCCAGTACTTC

J: TRBJ2-7
D: TRBD1
size: NA
V: TRBV2
CDR3: CASSDLGQGGSYEQYF
DNA: TGTGCCAGCAGTGACCTGGGACAGGGGGGGTCCTACGAGCAGTACTTC

J: TRBJ1-2
D: TRBD1
size: NA
V: TRBV6-1
CDR3: CASSDGTARGYTF
DNA: TGTGCCAGCAGTGACGGGACAGCTCGGGGCTACACCTTC

J: TRBJ2-1
D: TRBD2
size: NA
V: TRBV6-1
CDR3: CASSSGPYNEQFF
DNA: TGTGCCTCATCTAGCGGGCCTTACAATGAGCAGTTCTTC

J: TRBJ2-1
D: NA
size: NA
V: TRBV19
CDR3: CASSIRRDEQFF
DNA: TGTGCCAGTAGTATCAGGCGGGATGAGCAGTTCTTC

J: TRBJ1-1
D: NA
size: NA
V: TRBV7-2
CDR3: CASSLARGNTEAFF
DNA: TGTGCCAGCAGCTTAGCCAGGGGGAACACTGAAGCTTTCTTT

J: TRBJ1-6
D: TRBD1
size: NA
V: TRBV11-2
CDR3: CASSVGQGSSPLHF
DNA: TGTGCCAGCAGCGTTGGACAGGGTAGCTCACCCCTCCACTTT

J: TRBJ1-1
D: NA
size: NA
V: TRBV27
CDR3: CASSLTVNTEAFF
DNA: TGTGCCAGCAGTCTCACAGTGAACACTGAAGCTTTCTTT

J: TRBJ2-7
D: NA
size: NA
V: TRBV2
CDR3: CASSEATAYEQYF
DNA: TGTGCCAGCAGTGAAGCAACGGCCTACGAGCAGTACTTC

J: TRBJ2-3
D: TRBD1
size: few
V: TRBV5-1
CDR3: CASSSDRGPPDTQYF
DNA: TGCGCCAGCAGCTCTGACAGGGGGCCACCCGATACGCAGTATTTT